This T cell receptor beta chain was profiled in a study of identical twins. Overall study results and limits: Out-of-frame alpha sequences shared by twins showed excess low generation probability. Carriage of fewer insertions was seen in abundant cord blood beta clonotypes, whereas memory repertoires showed none. Invariant MAIT and iNKT cells could partly confound zero-insertion analyses.

Template switching introduced a universal primer site, and the cDNA bore unique molecular identifiers. MiXCR, applied by TCRdb to the 5' RACE reads, yields one record per CDR3 protein. The table records just under 550,000 distinct CDR3 sequences, 13% to 15% of them present only once. Germline V gene lookup returns CDR1 MGHRA and CDR2 YSYEKL. With 4 bases clipped from V and 4 bases from J, the junction kept 4 bases outside the gene matches. CDR3 length equals 16 residues. Concerning this clonotype: Its antigen is not known.

The same sample was also used in a study of yellow fever vaccine responses in identical twins.

The material sequenced was CD4+ T cells sorted from blood. V is TRBV4-1 and J is TRBJ2-3; TRBD2 matches 14 bases. The sequence came from a woman aged 18-29 years in good health. CDR3 residues: CASSPGTSGSADTQYF. CDR3 in DNA: TGCGCCAGCAGCCCCGGGACTAGCGGGAGTGCAGATACGCAGTATTTT.